Below, one TCR beta chain is given with its context. These data are taken from a study of blood T cell repertoires in COVID-19. Whole-study context: Sources were T cells, B-cell-depleted T cells, or PBMCs; the material itself was cDNA or gDNA.

Using immunoSEQ multiplex PCR, the repertoire was profiled, and TCRdb retains in-frame clones only, with some absent. The data hold about 210,000 clones, with under 95% observed a single time. The V and J ends lost 4 bases and 2 bases, in that order; junction bases with no gene match: 4. Germline assignment: CDR1 MNHNY and CDR2 SVGAGI (reference sequence). The CDR3 spans 15 residues. The V call is TRBV6-6, the J call TRBJ1-5, with 8 bases aligning to TRBD1. The sample was peripheral blood. The TCR originated in a young man with acute or convalescent COVID-19. The CDR3 region has the DNA TGTGCCAGCAGTTTCCAGGGGGCAGGCAATCAGCCCCAGCATTTT. Its protein product is CASSFQGAGNQPQHF.